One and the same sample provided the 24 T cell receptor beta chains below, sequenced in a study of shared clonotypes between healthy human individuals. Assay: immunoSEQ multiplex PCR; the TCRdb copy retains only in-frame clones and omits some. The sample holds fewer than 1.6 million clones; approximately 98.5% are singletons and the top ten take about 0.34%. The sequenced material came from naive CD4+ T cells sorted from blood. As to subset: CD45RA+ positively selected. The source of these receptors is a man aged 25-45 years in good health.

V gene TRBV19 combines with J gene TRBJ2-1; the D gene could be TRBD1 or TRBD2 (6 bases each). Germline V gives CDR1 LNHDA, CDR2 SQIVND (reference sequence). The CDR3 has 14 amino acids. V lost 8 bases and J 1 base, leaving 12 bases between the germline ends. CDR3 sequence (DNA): TGTGCCAGTGGGGGCGGGATATCCTACAATGAGCAGTTCTTC. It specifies CASGGGISYNEQFF.

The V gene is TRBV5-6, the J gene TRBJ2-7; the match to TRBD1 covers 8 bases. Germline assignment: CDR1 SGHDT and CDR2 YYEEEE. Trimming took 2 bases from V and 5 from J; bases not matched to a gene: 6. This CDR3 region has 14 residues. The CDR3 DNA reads TGTGCCAGCAGCTTCTGGACAGGGTTCCACGAGCAGTACTTC. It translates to CASSFWTGFHEQYF.

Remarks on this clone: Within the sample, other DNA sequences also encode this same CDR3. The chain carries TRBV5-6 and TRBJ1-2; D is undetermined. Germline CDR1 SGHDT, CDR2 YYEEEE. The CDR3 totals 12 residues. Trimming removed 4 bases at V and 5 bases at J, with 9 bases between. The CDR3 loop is CASSLRDYGYTF. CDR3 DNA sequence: TGTGCCAGCAGCCTAAGGGATTATGGCTACACCTTC.

CDR3 DNA sequence: TGTGCCAGCAGCTTTGGCCTGGAGGGGAATCAGCCCCAGCATTTT. The encoded protein is CASSFGLEGNQPQHF. The chain joins TRBV5-5 to TRBJ1-5, with D perhaps TRBD1 (5 bases). The CDR3 covers 15 residues. V lost 2 bases to trimming and J lost 4 bases, with 13 bases between them. Germline V lookup: CDR1 SGHKS, CDR2 YYEKEE (reference sequence).

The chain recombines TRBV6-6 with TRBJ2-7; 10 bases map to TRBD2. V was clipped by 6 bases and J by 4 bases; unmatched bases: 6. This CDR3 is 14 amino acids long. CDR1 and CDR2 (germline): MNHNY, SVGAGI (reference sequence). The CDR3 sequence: CASSRTSGKYEQYF. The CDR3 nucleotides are TGTGCCAGCAGCCGGACTAGCGGAAAATACGAGCAGTACTTC.

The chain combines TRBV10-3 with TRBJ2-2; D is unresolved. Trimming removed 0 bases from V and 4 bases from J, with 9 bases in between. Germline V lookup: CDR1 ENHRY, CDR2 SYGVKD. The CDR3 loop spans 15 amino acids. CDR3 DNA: TGTGCCATCAGTGAGTCGGAAGGGTTCACCGGGGAGCTGTTTTTT. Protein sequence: CAISESEGFTGELFF.

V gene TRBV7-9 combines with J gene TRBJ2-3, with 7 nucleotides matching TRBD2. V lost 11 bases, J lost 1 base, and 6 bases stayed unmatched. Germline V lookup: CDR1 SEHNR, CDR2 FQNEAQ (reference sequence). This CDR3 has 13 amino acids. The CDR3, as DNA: TGTGCCCAACCCAGCGGGGGCACAGATACGCAGTATTTT. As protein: CAQPSGGTDTQYF. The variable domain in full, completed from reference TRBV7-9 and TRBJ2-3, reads DTGVSQNPRHKITKRGQNVTFRCDPISEHNRLYWYRQTLGQGPEFLTYFQNEAQLEKSRLLSDRFSAERPKGSFSTLEIQRTEQGDSAMYLCAQPSGGTDTQYFGPGTRLTVL.

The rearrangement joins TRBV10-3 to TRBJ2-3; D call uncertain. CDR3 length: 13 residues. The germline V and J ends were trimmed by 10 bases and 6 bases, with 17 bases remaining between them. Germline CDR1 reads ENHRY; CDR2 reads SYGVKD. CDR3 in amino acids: CATSPGALDTQYF. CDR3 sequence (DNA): TGTGCCACCTCCCCAGGAGCACTTGATACGCAGTATTTT.

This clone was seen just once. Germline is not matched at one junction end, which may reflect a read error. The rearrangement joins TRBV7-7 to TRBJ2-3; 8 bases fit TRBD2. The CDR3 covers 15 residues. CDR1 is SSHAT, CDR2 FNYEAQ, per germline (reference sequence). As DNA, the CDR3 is TGTGCTAGCAGCTTAAAAGCGGGAGGCACAGATACGCAGTATTTT. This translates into CASSLKAGGTDTQYF.

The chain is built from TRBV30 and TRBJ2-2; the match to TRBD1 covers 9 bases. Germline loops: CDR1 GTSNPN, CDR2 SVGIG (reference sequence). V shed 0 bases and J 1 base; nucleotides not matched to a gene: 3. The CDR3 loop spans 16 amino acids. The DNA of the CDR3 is TGTGCCTGGAGTGTGACAGGGGGATTGAACACCGGGGAGCTGTTTTTT. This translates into CAWSVTGGLNTGELFF.

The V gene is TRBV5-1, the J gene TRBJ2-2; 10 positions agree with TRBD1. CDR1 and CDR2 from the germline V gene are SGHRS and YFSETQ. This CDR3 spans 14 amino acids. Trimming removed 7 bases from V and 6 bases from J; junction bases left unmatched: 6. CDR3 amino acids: CASGEGTGAGELFF. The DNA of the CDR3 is TGCGCCAGCGGGGAAGGGACAGGGGCCGGGGAGCTGTTTTTT.

CDR3 bases: TGTGCCAGCAGTATTAGGGGGCTCGTCCCTGCAACTAATGAAAAACTGTTTTTT. This sequence encodes CASSIRGLVPATNEKLFF. The genes are TRBV7-9 and TRBJ1-4; TRBD1 agrees at 7 bases. With V trimmed by 6 bases and J by 0 bases, 13 bases remained unmatched. The CDR3 has 18 residues. Germline CDR1 is SEHNR and CDR2 is FQNEAQ (reference sequence).

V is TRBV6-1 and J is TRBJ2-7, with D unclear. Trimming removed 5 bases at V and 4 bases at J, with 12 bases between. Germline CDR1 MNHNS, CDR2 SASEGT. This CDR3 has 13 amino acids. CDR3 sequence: CASSQRRPYEQYF. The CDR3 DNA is TGTGCCAGCAGTCAGAGACGCCCTTACGAGCAGTACTTC.

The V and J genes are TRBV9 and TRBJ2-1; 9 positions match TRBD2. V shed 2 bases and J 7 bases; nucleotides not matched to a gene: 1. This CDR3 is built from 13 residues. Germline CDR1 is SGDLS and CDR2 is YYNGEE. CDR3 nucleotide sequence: TGTGCCAGCAGCGTGCGGGAGGGAAATGAGCAGTTCTTC. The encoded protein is CASSVREGNEQFF.

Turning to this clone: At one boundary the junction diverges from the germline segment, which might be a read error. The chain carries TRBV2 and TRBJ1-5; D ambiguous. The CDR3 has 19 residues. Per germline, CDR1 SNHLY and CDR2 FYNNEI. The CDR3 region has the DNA TGTGCCAGCACTGAAGGTGGACGGGAGTTAGGGTATAGCAATCAGCCCCAGCATTTT. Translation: CASTEGGRELGYSNQPQHF.

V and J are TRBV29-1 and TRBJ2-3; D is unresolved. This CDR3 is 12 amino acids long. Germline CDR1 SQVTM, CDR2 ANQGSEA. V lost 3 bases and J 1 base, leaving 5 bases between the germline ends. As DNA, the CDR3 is TGCAGCGTTGACTTCGGCACAGATACGCAGTATTTT. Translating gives CSVDFGTDTQYF.

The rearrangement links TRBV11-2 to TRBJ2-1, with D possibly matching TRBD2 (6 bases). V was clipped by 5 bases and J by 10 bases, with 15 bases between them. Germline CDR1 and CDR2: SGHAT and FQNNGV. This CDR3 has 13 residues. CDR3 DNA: TGTGCCAGCAGCCTAGGACTATTGGAGGAGCAGTTCTTC. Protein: CASSLGLLEEQFF.

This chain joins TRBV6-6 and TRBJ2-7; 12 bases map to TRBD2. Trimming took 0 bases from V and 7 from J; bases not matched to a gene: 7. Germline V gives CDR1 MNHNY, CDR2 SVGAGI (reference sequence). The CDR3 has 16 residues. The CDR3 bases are TGTGCCAGCAGTTACTCGACTAGCGGGAGTCGTGGAGAGCAGTACTTC. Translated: CASSYSTSGSRGEQYF.

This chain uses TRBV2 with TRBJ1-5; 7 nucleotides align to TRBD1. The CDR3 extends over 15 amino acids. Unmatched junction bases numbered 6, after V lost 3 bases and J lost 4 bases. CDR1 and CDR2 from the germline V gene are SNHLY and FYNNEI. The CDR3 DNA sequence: TGTGCCAGCAGTGACGGGGACAGTCGAAATCAGCCCCAGCATTTT. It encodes CASSDGDSRNQPQHF.

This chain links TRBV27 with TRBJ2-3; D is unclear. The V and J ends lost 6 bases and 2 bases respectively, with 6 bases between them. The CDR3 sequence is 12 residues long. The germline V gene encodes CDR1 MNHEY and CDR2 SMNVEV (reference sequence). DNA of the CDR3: TGTGCCAGCAGGGGATACACAGATACGCAGTATTTT. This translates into CASRGYTDTQYF.

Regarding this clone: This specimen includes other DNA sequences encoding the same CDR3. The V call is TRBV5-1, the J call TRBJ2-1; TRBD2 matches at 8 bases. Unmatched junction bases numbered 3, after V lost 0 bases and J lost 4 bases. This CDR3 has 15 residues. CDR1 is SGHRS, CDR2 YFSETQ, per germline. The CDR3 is CASSLGSGRYNEQFF. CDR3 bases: TGCGCCAGCAGCTTGGGGAGCGGGAGATACAATGAGCAGTTCTTC.

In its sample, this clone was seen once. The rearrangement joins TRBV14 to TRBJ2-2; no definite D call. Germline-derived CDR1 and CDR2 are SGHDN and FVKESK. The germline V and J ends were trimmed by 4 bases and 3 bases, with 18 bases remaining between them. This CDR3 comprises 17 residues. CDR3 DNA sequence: TGTGCCAGCAGCCGACTCCCAACCCGGAACGACACCGGGGAGCTGTTTTTT. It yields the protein CASSRLPTRNDTGELFF.

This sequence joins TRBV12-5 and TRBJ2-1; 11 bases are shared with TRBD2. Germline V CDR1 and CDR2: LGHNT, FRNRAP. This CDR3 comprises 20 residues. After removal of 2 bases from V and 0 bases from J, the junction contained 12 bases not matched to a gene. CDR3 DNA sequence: TGTGCTAGTGGTTTGACTTCACTAGCGGGAGACGAAAGCTCCTACAATGAGCAGTTCTTC. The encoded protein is CASGLTSLAGDESSYNEQFF.

The CDR3 DNA is TGTGCCAGCAGCCCGCTCCACGAGCAGTACTTC. Translation: CASSPLHEQYF. The chain recombines TRBV7-2 with TRBJ2-7, with unresolved D. Per germline, CDR1 SGHTA and CDR2 FQGNSA. Trimming took 5 bases from V and 5 from J, leaving 7 bases between them. The CDR3 contains 11 residues.